This T cell receptor beta chain was sequenced during a study of blood T cell repertoires in COVID-19. For the study at large: Donors in the United States, Italy and Spain gave samples during acute or convalescent COVID-19. Nucleic acid was either cDNA or gDNA, and it came from T cells, B-cell-depleted T cells, or PBMCs.

Per the original methods: Cell counts per sample came from amplifying reference gene primers. Some clones are missing from TCRdb's copy, which holds only in-frame ones; the method was immunoSEQ multiplex PCR. The V and J calls and clone size are taken from that table; D and trimming were inferred from the DNA. The repertoire consists of roughly 180,000 clones, with around 85% occurring once and the leading ten covering 6.5% to 9%. The CDR3 has 14 residues. Between the trimmed V and J ends, which lost 8 bases and 3 bases, there was a span of 13 bases. Looked up from germline, CDR1 is MNHEY and CDR2 is SVGAGI.

Sequencing input: peripheral blood. This chain links TRBV6-5 with TRBJ1-4; D unclear. This sequence was found in a woman aged 55-70 years with acute or convalescent COVID-19. The CDR3 nucleotides are TGTGCCAGCTTTACAGAGTCCGCTAATGAAAAACTGTTTTTT. Its protein product is CASFTESANEKLFF.